Below are 10 T cell receptor beta chains sequenced from a single sample in a study of T cells in Graves' hyperthyroidism and ophthalmopathy. It was RNA transcripts that yielded the amplified TCR beta CDR3 regions. The primer set for the first-round RT-PCR of the TCR CDR3 was HTBI. TCRdb reprocessed the multiplex PCR reads with MiXCR, giving one entry per CDR3 protein. The sample records 500,000 to 550,000 distinct CDR3 sequences, just under 20% being singletons. The specimen sequenced was blood. The receptors derive from a middle-aged man with Graves' ophthalmopathy.

This chain links TRBV19 with TRBJ2-6; possibly TRBD1 for D (6 bases). The germline CDR1 and CDR2 sequences are LNHDA and SQIVND (reference sequence). The CDR3 sequence is 18 residues long. The germline V and J ends were trimmed by 6 bases and 0 bases, with 18 bases remaining between them. CDR3 sequence reads: CASRTPTGTSSGANVLTF. CDR3 DNA sequence: TGTGCCAGTAGGACGCCAACCGGGACATCCTCTGGGGCCAACGTCCTGACTTTC.

The CDR3 DNA reads TGCGCCAGCAGCTTGGCCGGCAGCTCCTATAATTCACCCCTCCACTTT. Amino acids: CASSLAGSSYNSPLHF. The chain has TRBV5-1 and TRBJ1-6; no clear D gene. Trimming stripped 0 bases from V and 0 bases from J, with 7 bases between. The CDR3 has 16 residues. CDR1 SGHRS and CDR2 YFSETQ come from the germline V gene.

The rearrangement uses TRBV20-1 and TRBJ1-6; 7 positions agree with TRBD1. CDR1 and CDR2 from the germline V gene are DFQATT and SNEGSKA (reference sequence). V trimming: 6 bases; J trimming: 4 bases; junction bases outside the gene matches: 3. CDR3 length: 13 residues. DNA for the CDR3: TGCAGTGCCCAGGGGGGTTATAATTCACCCCTCCACTTT. Its protein is CSAQGGYNSPLHF.

This clonotype was recorded a few times. The chain couples TRBV6-1 to TRBJ2-3; 7 bases match TRBD1. The CDR3 totals 15 residues. Germline CDR1 is MNHNS and CDR2 is SASEGT. The junction had 7 bases not matched to a gene; V was cut back by 3 bases and J by 4 bases. The CDR3 nucleotides read TGTGCCAGCAGTGACCGACAGGGTGGTCCAGATACGCAGTATTTT. It translates to CASSDRQGGPDTQYF.

This clonotype was counted between two and nine times. V is TRBV9 and J is TRBJ2-7; tentatively, D is TRBD1 or TRBD2 (6 bases each). V lost 0 bases and J 2 bases, leaving 15 bases between the germline ends. Germline V CDR1 and CDR2: SGDLS, YYNGEE. The length of the CDR3 is 16 residues. The CDR3 region has the DNA TGTGCCAGCAGCGTAGCCCCGAGGGGGGACACCTACGAGCAGTACTTC. Translated: CASSVAPRGDTYEQYF. The full variable domain, with the rest looked up from reference TRBV9 and TRBJ2-7, is DSGVTQTPKHLITATGQRVTLRCSPRSGDLSVYWYQQSLDQGLQFLIQYYNGEERAKGNILERFSAQQFPDLHSELNLSSLELGDSALYFCASSVAPRGDTYEQYFGPGTRLTVT.

Only a few counts were recorded for this clonotype. The rearrangement joins TRBV6-5 to TRBJ1-4; D not certain. The CDR3 is 16 residues long. Germline V CDR1 and CDR2: MNHEY, SVGAGI. Trimming stripped 0 bases from V and 2 bases from J, with 10 bases between. In DNA, the CDR3 is TGTGCCAGCAGTTACTCGCCGGGAATGACTAATGAAAAACTGTTTTTT. Its protein is CASSYSPGMTNEKLFF.

This clonotype was observed at least ten times. The chain links TRBV30 to TRBJ1-2; 8 bases match TRBD1. The germline gives CDR1 GTSNPN, CDR2 SVGIG (reference sequence). With 8 bases clipped from V and 0 bases from J, the junction kept 2 bases outside the gene matches. The length of the CDR3 is 12 residues. The CDR3 sequence is CATGGSNYGYTF. For the CDR3, the DNA is TGTGCCACAGGGGGATCTAACTATGGCTACACCTTC.

This clonotype was seen many times. The chain links TRBV3-1 to TRBJ1-6; weak D call: TRBD1 (6 bases). V was clipped by 4 bases and J by 7 bases, with 11 bases between them. CDR1 LGHDT and CDR2 YNNKEL come from the germline V gene (reference sequence). The length of the CDR3 is 14 residues. This CDR3 is CASSLRDRNSPLHF. CDR3 coding DNA: TGTGCCAGCAGCCTACGAGACAGGAATTCACCCCTCCACTTT.

This clonotype was observed at least ten times. V gene TRBV6-5 combines with J gene TRBJ1-5; D ambiguous. This CDR3 is built from 14 residues. V gave up 0 bases and J gave up 5 bases, with 8 bases separating them. Germline CDR1 and CDR2: MNHEY and SVGAGI. CDR3 protein: CASSYSAAHQPQHF. DNA of the CDR3: TGTGCCAGCAGTTACTCGGCAGCCCATCAGCCCCAGCATTTT.

The chain couples TRBV6-1 to TRBJ1-2; no clear D gene. Germline CDR1 MNHNS, CDR2 SASEGT. The V end lost 5 bases, the J end lost 7 bases, and 17 bases lay between the germline ends. CDR3 length: 14 residues. CDR3 region: CASSSADGPGGYTF. As DNA, the CDR3 is TGTGCCAGCAGTTCCGCGGACGGGCCGGGTGGCTACACCTTC.